These 27 T cell receptor beta chains originate from one sample sequenced in a study of blood T cell repertoires in COVID-19. Using immunoSEQ multiplex PCR, the repertoire was profiled, and TCRdb retains in-frame clones only, with some absent. This table has about 98,000 clones, 86% appearing once. The specimen was peripheral blood. Receptors originate from a man aged 50-59 years with acute or convalescent COVID-19.

V and J are TRBV19 and TRBJ1-2; 7 bases map to TRBD1. The J segment lost 6 bases and the V segment lost 5 bases, leaving 12 bases of the junction unmatched. This CDR3 has 15 residues. Germline-derived CDR1 and CDR2 are LNHDA and SQIVND (reference sequence). CDR3 nucleotide sequence: TGTGCCAGTAGTCTCCGTACCCAGGGGGTGGATGGCTACACCTTC. Translated: CASSLRTQGVDGYTF.

The chain uses TRBV29-1 and TRBJ1-1, with 8 bases lining up with TRBD1. The germline CDR1 and CDR2 sequences are SQVTM and ANQGSEA. V lost 7 bases to trimming and J lost 4 bases; unmatched junction nucleotides: 11. The CDR3 has 14 amino acids. Here the CDR3 DNA reads TGCAGCGCTAGGGACAGGCGGAGTTCCACTGAAGCTTTCTTT. Translation gives CSARDRRSSTEAFF.

The gene calls are TRBV7-2 and TRBJ2-7; D unclear. This CDR3 contains 16 residues. Germline assignment: CDR1 SGHTA and CDR2 FQGNSA. V lost 2 bases and J 2 bases, leaving 16 bases between the germline ends. The CDR3 loop is CASSLSTAYTTYEQYF. The CDR3 bases are TGTGCCAGCAGCTTATCTACAGCTTATACGACCTACGAGCAGTACTTC.

V is TRBV3-1 (or the pseudogene TRBV3-2) and J is TRBJ1-3, with 7 bases aligning to TRBD1. CDR1 is LGHDT, CDR2 YNNKEL, per germline (reference sequence). Trimming cost V 0 bases and J 3 bases; bases outside gene matches: 5. The CDR3 has 16 residues. In nucleotides, the CDR3 is TGTGCCAGCAGCCAAGACCCAGGGGGTTTTGGAAACACCATATATTTT. Translating gives CASSQDPGGFGNTIYF.

The chain recombines TRBV7-9 with TRBJ2-7; D not resolved. The V gene's germline CDR1 is SEHNR and CDR2 FQNEAQ (reference sequence). This CDR3 is 11 amino acids long. The V end was cut by 5 bases, the J end by 6 bases, with 8 bases between. CDR3 in DNA: TGTGCCAGCAGCCCACTAATCGAGCAGTACTTC. This translates into CASSPLIEQYF.

This chain uses TRBV4-2 with TRBJ2-1; 8 bases fit TRBD2. Germline V lookup: CDR1 LGHNA, CDR2 YNFKEQ. The CDR3 consists of 17 residues. Trimming removed 0 bases from V and 5 bases from J; junction bases left unmatched: 9. The CDR3, as DNA: TGTGCCAGCAGCCAAGATCTTGTCCGGGAGGGACACAATGAGCAGTTCTTC. The encoded protein is CASSQDLVREGHNEQFF.

This clone was seen a handful of times. V is TRBV7-3 and J is TRBJ2-2; D may be TRBD2 (5 bases). This CDR3 is built from 15 residues. V was shortened by 2 bases and J by 5 bases, with 12 bases between the two germline ends. Germline V gives CDR1 SGHTA, CDR2 FQGTGA. The CDR3 nucleotides are TGTGCCAGCAGCTTAGGAGGTGGATGGACCGGGGAGCTGTTTTTT. Its protein product is CASSLGGGWTGELFF.

In nucleotides, the CDR3 is TGCAGTGCTAGTTTTGGGGGCGACTATGGCTACACCTTC. It specifies CSASFGGDYGYTF. This chain joins TRBV20-1 and TRBJ1-2; the D gene is possibly TRBD1 (6 bases). Per the germline V gene, CDR1 is DFQATT and CDR2 is SNEGSKA (reference sequence). This CDR3 is built from 13 residues. Trimming left V 3 bases short and J 3 bases short, with 11 bases between.

This rearrangement joins TRBV9 to TRBJ2-2; TRBD2 matches 12 bases. CDR3 size: 18 residues. The germline V gene has CDR1 SGDLS and CDR2 YYNGEE. V lost 3 bases to trimming and J lost 4 bases; unmatched junction nucleotides: 10. Written as DNA, the CDR3 is TGTGCCAGCAGCGGTCCGACTAGCGGGGGAGGCCTCACCGGGGAGCTGTTTTTT. Amino acids: CASSGPTSGGGLTGELFF.

This clone has a single count. CDR3 nucleotides: TGTGCCAGCAGGAGCGGGAGGCAGGGTGCTGAGCAGTTCTTC. Amino acid sequence: CASRSGRQGAEQFF. The genes are TRBV6-5 and TRBJ2-1, with 9 bases fitting TRBD2. The CDR3 is made up of 14 amino acids. The germline V gene encodes CDR1 MNHEY and CDR2 SVGAGI. After removal of 6 bases from V and 9 bases from J, the junction contained 9 bases not matched to a gene.

The chain joins TRBV19 to TRBJ2-7; a possible D gene is TRBD2 (6 bases). This CDR3 comprises 17 residues. Trimming stripped 3 bases from V and 0 bases from J, with 18 bases between. CDR1 LNHDA and CDR2 SQIVND come from the germline V gene (reference sequence). CDR3 DNA: TGTGCCAGTAGTATTGGCGGGACGGGTCTGAGCTCCTACGAGCAGTACTTC. As protein: CASSIGGTGLSSYEQYF.

The genes are TRBV28 and TRBJ2-2, with 11 positions matching TRBD2. The germline gives CDR1 MDHEN, CDR2 SYDVKM. Trimming cost V 5 bases and J 8 bases; bases outside gene matches: 7. There are 15 residues in the CDR3. The CDR3 DNA is TGTGCCAGCAGTGTCACTAGCGGGAGTGGGGGGGAGCTGTTTTTT. It translates to CASSVTSGSGGELFF.

This chain uses TRBV3-1 (or the pseudogene TRBV3-2) with TRBJ1-1; no reliable D call. Per germline, CDR1 LGHDT and CDR2 YNNKEL (reference sequence). This CDR3 has 16 residues. Deletions cut 4 bases from V and 0 bases from J, with 15 bases between. This chain's CDR3 is CASSPARGNMNTEAFF. As DNA, the CDR3 is TGTGCCAGCAGCCCGGCTCGAGGGAATATGAACACTGAAGCTTTCTTT.

In its sample, this clone was seen once. This chain uses TRBV6-5 with TRBJ1-1; 8 bases are a match to TRBD1. Germline values: CDR1 MNHEY, CDR2 SVGAGI. V trimming: 8 bases; J trimming: 3 bases; junction bases outside the gene matches: 8. This CDR3 contains 14 residues. The DNA of the CDR3 is TGTGCCAGCCAGACGGACAGGGTTCACACTGAAGCTTTCTTT. Protein product: CASQTDRVHTEAFF.

The J gene is TRBJ1-2, the V gene TRBV12-3 or TRBV12-4; weak D call: TRBD1 (6 bases). The V end lost 7 bases, the J end lost 4 bases, and 10 bases lay between the germline ends. The CDR3 spans 12 residues. The CDR3 loop is CASMGGGYGYTF. Written as DNA, the CDR3 is TGTGCCAGCATGGGAGGGGGCTATGGCTACACCTTC.

The rearrangement uses TRBV5-1 and TRBJ2-7; 11 bases align to TRBD2. Per the germline V gene, CDR1 is SGHRS and CDR2 is YFSETQ. J gave up 2 bases and V 4 bases, and 8 bases lay outside the gene matches. The CDR3 contains 16 residues. This chain's CDR3 is CASSHGGTSGTYEQYF. CDR3 nucleotide sequence: TGCGCCAGCAGCCATGGAGGGACTAGCGGAACCTACGAGCAGTACTTC.

The V call is TRBV24-1, the J call TRBJ2-2, with 10 positions matching TRBD1. V was clipped by 4 bases and J by 4 bases; unmatched bases: 5. This CDR3 has 16 amino acids. From germline, CDR1 is KGHDR and CDR2 SFDVKD. The CDR3 protein is CATSERQGARTGELFF. The CDR3 DNA reads as TGTGCCACCAGTGAGAGACAGGGGGCGCGCACCGGGGAGCTGTTTTTT.

In this sample, this clone turned up a few times. The V and J genes are TRBV5-1 and TRBJ2-5; 7 nucleotides agree with TRBD1. This CDR3 has 16 residues. Germline assignment: CDR1 SGHRS and CDR2 YFSETQ. Trimming cost V 0 bases and J 2 bases; bases outside gene matches: 7. The CDR3: CASSLVLGGGQETQYF. For the CDR3, the DNA is TGCGCCAGCAGCTTGGTATTAGGGGGCGGACAAGAGACCCAGTACTTC.

V and J are TRBV27 and TRBJ2-1; TRBD2 agrees at 7 bases. The CDR3 is made up of 13 amino acids. The junction had 4 bases not matched to a gene; V was cut back by 2 bases and J by 9 bases. Germline V gene data show CDR1 as MNHEY and CDR2 as SMNVEV (reference sequence). CDR3 nucleotide sequence: TGTGCCAGCAGTTTACTGGGGGAGGGTGAGCAGTTCTTC. This sequence encodes CASSLLGEGEQFF.

The chain employs TRBV12-3 or TRBV12-4 and TRBJ1-3; D call uncertain. The V end was cut by 5 bases, the J end by 10 bases, with 6 bases between. This CDR3 has 10 amino acids. DNA of the CDR3: TGTGCCAGCAGTATCGGGACCATATATTTT. Translating it yields CASSIGTIYF.

The rearrangement uses TRBV6-5 and TRBJ1-6, with 9 bases matching TRBD1. V gave up 0 bases and J gave up 5 bases; unmatched junction bases: 2. From germline, CDR1 is MNHEY and CDR2 SVGAGI. This CDR3 has 16 amino acids. The CDR3 region has the DNA TGTGCCAGCAGTTACTCCCGGACAGGGGATAATTCACCCCTCCACTTT. The encoded protein is CASSYSRTGDNSPLHF.

The CDR3 spells CASNQGLVRGYTF. The CDR3 DNA is TGTGCCAGTAATCAGGGCCTCGTTAGGGGCTACACCTTC. The V call is TRBV19, the J call TRBJ1-2; weak D call: TRBD1 (5 bases). Trimming removed 7 bases at V and 8 bases at J, with 17 bases between. CDR1 and CDR2 from the germline V gene are LNHDA and SQIVND (reference sequence). This CDR3 region has 13 residues. Full variable domain (missing parts from reference TRBV19 and TRBJ1-2): DGGITQSPKYLFRKEGQNVTLSCEQNLNHDAMYWYRQDPGQGLRLIYYSQIVNDFQKGDIAEGYSVSREKKESFPLTVTSAQKNPTAFYLCASNQGLVRGYTFGSGTRLTVV.

On this clone itself: A junction end diverges from the germline sequence, so it may reflect a read error. V is TRBV7-9 and J is TRBJ2-2, with D possibly being TRBD1 (6 bases). The germline gives CDR1 SEHNR, CDR2 FQNEAQ (reference sequence). This CDR3 is 16 amino acids long. CDR3 DNA: TGTGCCAGCAGCCTAGCCGCAGGGGAACCCACCGGGGAGCTGTTTTTT. Translation: CASSLAAGEPTGELFF.

The V gene is TRBV27, the J gene TRBJ2-3; D perhaps matches TRBD2 (6 bases). This CDR3 is built from 17 residues. V lost 3 bases and J lost 0, with 16 bases in between. Per the germline V gene, CDR1 is MNHEY and CDR2 is SMNVEV (reference sequence). CDR3 bases: TGTGCCAGCAGTTTGGGGACTTTCGGTGCTAGCACAGATACGCAGTATTTT. This encodes CASSLGTFGASTDTQYF.

The count of this clone is one. The chain employs TRBV4-1 and TRBJ2-1; TRBD2 matches at 7 bases. The germline V gene encodes CDR1 MGHRA and CDR2 YSYEKL. The V segment lost 4 bases and the J segment 6 bases; nucleotides outside the gene matches: 3. This CDR3 has 13 residues. CDR3 nucleotides: TGCGCCAGCAGCCGGGGACTATTCAATGAGCAGTTCTTC. This gives the protein CASSRGLFNEQFF.

V usage is TRBV11-2 and J usage is TRBJ1-1; perhaps TRBD1 as D (6 bases). Trimming stripped 2 bases from V and 9 bases from J, with 22 bases between. There are 16 residues in the CDR3. Germline loops: CDR1 SGHAT, CDR2 FQNNGV. The CDR3 nucleotides are TGTGCCAGCAGCTTATCAGGGGCCTTGATTAGACAGCAAGCTTTCTTT. Translation gives CASSLSGALIRQQAFF. The variable domain in full, completed from reference TRBV11-2 and TRBJ1-1, reads EAGVAQSPRYKIIEKRQSVAFWCNPISGHATLYWYQQILGQGPKLLIQFQNNGVVDDSQLPKDRFSAERLKGVDSTLKIQPAKLEDSAVYLCASSLSGALIRQQAFFGQGTRLTVV.

The chain joins TRBV20-1 to TRBJ1-1, with a tentative D call TRBD1 (6 bases). V gave up 3 bases and J gave up 0 bases, with 20 bases separating them. Germline V lookup: CDR1 DFQATT, CDR2 SNEGSKA (reference sequence). The CDR3 consists of 17 residues. The CDR3 region is CSASPHQTGSMNTEAFF. The CDR3 nucleotides are TGCAGTGCTAGTCCCCACCAGACAGGAAGCATGAACACTGAAGCTTTCTTT.